A selection of T cell receptor beta chains follows, all from one sample in a study of shared clonotypes between healthy human individuals. Profiling relied on immunoSEQ multiplex PCR, and the TCRdb table lists in-frame clones only, not all of them. The sample records about 2.3 million clones, 85% to 95% being singletons. Sequencing used naive CD4+ T cells from PBMCs. The receptors originated from a man younger than 35 in good health. Some clones in this sample may be carry-over from other donors' samples. Each CDR3 is given with its conserved first and last residue. Fields, in order: clone size, V gene, D gene, J gene, CDR3 DNA, CDR3 protein. A D gene is named only where the DNA matches it firmly. The size entry is marked missing in some rows and otherwise reads once, few, many or a size class.

>NA|TRBV15|NA|TRBJ2-7
TGTGCCACCAGCAGCCCCGGGCCCTACGAGCAGTACTTC
CATSSPGPYEQYF
>NA|TRBV7-2|NA|TRBJ1-3
TGTGCCAGCAGCTCGTGGACGGCTGGAAACACCATATATTTT
CASSSWTAGNTIYF
>NA|TRBV7-9|NA|TRBJ2-7
TGTGCCAGCAGCTTAGCGGCGGTCAGCTACGAGCAGTACTTC
CASSLAAVSYEQYF
>NA|TRBV9|NA|TRBJ2-7
TGTGCCAGCAGCCAAGGCCCTGACAGTATCTACGAGCAGTACTTC
CASSQGPDSIYEQYF
>NA|TRBV18|NA|TRBJ1-1
TGTGCCAGCTCACCAACGGCCGAGCTGAACACTGAAGCTTTCTTT
CASSPTAELNTEAFF
>NA|TRBV10-1|TRBD2|TRBJ2-1
TGCGCCAGCAGTGAGCAGCGGGAGGGCTCCTACAATGAGCAGTTCTTC
CASSEQREGSYNEQFF
>NA|TRBV5-1|NA|TRBJ2-3
TGCGCCAGCAGCTACGACAGCACAGATACGCAGTATTTT
CASSYDSTDTQYF
>NA|TRBV25-1|NA|TRBJ2-7
TGTGCCAGCAGTGAATCGGGGAGGTTTTACGAGCAGTACTTC
CASSESGRFYEQYF
>NA|TRBV11-2|TRBD2|TRBJ2-1
TGTGCCAGCAGCTTAGCCGGGAGGAGTCTAGGCAATGAGCAGTTCTTC
CASSLAGRSLGNEQFF
>NA|TRBV6-6|TRBD1|TRBJ1-1
TGTGCCAGCAGTTACTCGATTGGACAGGGCCTCACTGAAGCTTTCTTT
CASSYSIGQGLTEAFF
>NA|TRBV5-8|TRBD1|TRBJ2-3
TGTGCCAGCAGCTTCGTGGGACAGCTCACAGATACGCAGTATTTT
CASSFVGQLTDTQYF
>NA|TRBV28|NA|TRBJ2-7
TGTGCCAGCAGGACTTTCGGGGATTCCTACGAGCAGTACTTC
CASRTFGDSYEQYF
>NA|TRBV7-2|TRBD2|TRBJ2-7
TGTGCCAGCAGCTCTAGCGGTAGCTCCTACGAGCAGTACTTC
CASSSSGSSYEQYF
>NA|TRBV6-6|NA|TRBJ2-7
TGTGCCAGCAGTTGGCCTGACACCTACGAGCAGTACTTC
CASSWPDTYEQYF
>NA|TRBV6-5|TRBD1|TRBJ2-7
TGTGCCAGCAGGCTGACAGGGGGCAAAGGTATGGAGCAGTACTTC
CASRLTGGKGMEQYF
>NA|TRBV9|NA|TRBJ2-4
TGTGCCAGCAGCGTAGCGGATGCAGCCAAAAACATTCAGTACTTC
CASSVADAAKNIQYF
>NA|TRBV18|NA|TRBJ2-2
TGTGCCAGCTCACCAATATCCCCGAACACCGGGGAGCTGTTTTTT
CASSPISPNTGELFF
>NA|TRBV6-1|NA|TRBJ1-5
TGTGCCAGCAGGGACAGCAATCAGCCCCAGCATTTT
CASRDSNQPQHF
>NA|TRBV5-6|NA|TRBJ1-3
TGTGCCAGCAGCTTGCGTCCGGGGTCCGGAAACACCATATATTTT
CASSLRPGSGNTIYF
>once|TRBV28|TRBD2|TRBJ2-7
TGTGCCAGCAGTTTAGATAGCGGGAGGGCCTCCGAGCAGTACTTC
CASSLDSGRASEQYF
>NA|TRBV9|TRBD1|TRBJ1-2
TGTGCCAGCAGCGTAGGGGCCACCCCGGGACAGGGTAACTATGGCTACACCTTC
CASSVGATPGQGNYGYTF
>NA|TRBV2|NA|TRBJ2-7
TGTGCCAGCAGTGATCGAAGAGGGGGGGAGCAGTACTTC
CASSDRRGGEQYF
>NA|TRBV29-1|NA|TRBJ2-1
TGCAGCGTTAAAGGGGGTGGGGGTGTGAATGAGCAGTTCTTC
CSVKGGGGVNEQFF
>NA|TRBV7-3|TRBD2|TRBJ2-5
TGTGCCAGCAGCCCCAGCGGGAGGGGGGAGACCCAGTACTTC
CASSPSGRGETQYF
>NA|TRBV7-8|TRBD2|TRBJ2-7
TGTGCCAGCAGCGCCGGGGGGAGAACTAGCGGGAGGTACGAGCAGTACTTC
CASSAGGRTSGRYEQYF
>NA|TRBV7-2|TRBD2|TRBJ2-7
TGTGCCAGCAGCTTAGTTAGGGGTACTAGCGAGGAGCAGTACTTC
CASSLVRGTSEEQYF
>NA|TRBV18|TRBD1|TRBJ1-1
TGTGCCAGCTCACTAACGGACAGGCTGGACACTGAAGCTTTCTTT
CASSLTDRLDTEAFF
>NA|TRBV28|NA|TRBJ2-7
TGTGCCACCACTAATACCTACGAGCAGTACTTC
CATTNTYEQYF
>NA|TRBV6-5|NA|TRBJ1-5
TGTGCCAGCAGTTACTCAGGGTTGGATCAGCCCCAGCATTTT
CASSYSGLDQPQHF
>few|TRBV29-1|NA|TRBJ1-1
TGCAGCGTGCCCCAGGGGATAAACACTGAAGCTTTCTTT
CSVPQGINTEAFF
>NA|TRBV5-1|NA|TRBJ2-1
TGCGCCAGCAGCTTTGGCGACTTCAACAATGAGCAGTTCTTC
CASSFGDFNNEQFF
>NA|TRBV10-3|NA|TRBJ1-5
TGTGCCATCAGTGGAGCAGTTAGCAATCAGCCCCAGCATTTT
CAISGAVSNQPQHF
>NA|TRBV9|NA|TRBJ1-1
TGTGCCAGCAGCGCCGCTAGGGGGGACCAGATGAACACTGAAGCTTTCTTT
CASSAARGDQMNTEAFF
>NA|TRBV7-3|NA|TRBJ2-7
TGTGCCAGCAGCTTAGGGCCTCTGCAGTACTTC
CASSLGPLQYF